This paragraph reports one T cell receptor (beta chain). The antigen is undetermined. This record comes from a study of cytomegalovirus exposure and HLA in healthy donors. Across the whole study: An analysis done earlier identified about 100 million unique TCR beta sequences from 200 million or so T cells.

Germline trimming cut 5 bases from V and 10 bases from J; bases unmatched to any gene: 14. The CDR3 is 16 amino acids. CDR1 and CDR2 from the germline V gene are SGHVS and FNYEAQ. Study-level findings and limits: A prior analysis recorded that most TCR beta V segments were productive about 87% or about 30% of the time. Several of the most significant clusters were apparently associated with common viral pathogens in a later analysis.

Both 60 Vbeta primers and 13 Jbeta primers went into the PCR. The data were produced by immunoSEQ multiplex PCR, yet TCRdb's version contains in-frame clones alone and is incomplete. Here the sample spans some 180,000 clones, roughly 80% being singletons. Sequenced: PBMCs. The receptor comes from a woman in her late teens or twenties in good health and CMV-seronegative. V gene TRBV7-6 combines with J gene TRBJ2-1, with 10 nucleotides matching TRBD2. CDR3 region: CASSQETSGIAGEQFF. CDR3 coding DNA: TGTGCCAGCAGCCAAGAAACTAGCGGGATAGCAGGAGAGCAGTTCTTC.